This T cell receptor beta chain was identified during a study of blood T cell repertoires in COVID-19. Looking at the study overall: The study drew acute and convalescent COVID-19 samples from the United States, Italy and Spain.

Assignments of participants to cohorts depended upon their own reported clinical history. Recovered Cohort 3 donors showed two negative PCRs, clearance, or symptom resolution. Germline values: CDR1 ENHRY, CDR2 SYGVKD. J lost 7 bases, V lost 10 bases, and 14 bases had no gene match. The CDR3 length is 14 residues. Original processing methods: Estimation of nucleated cell counts relied on the amplification of reference gene primers. Measured with immunoSEQ multiplex PCR; TCRdb has only the in-frame clones, and not every one. The DNA was the basis for D and trimming; V, J and clone size are from that table. The repertoire holds around 400,000 clones, with under 90% as singletons.

The chain joins TRBV10-3 to TRBJ2-7; TRBD1 aligns across 9 bases. Sequenced input: PBMCs or T cells enriched from blood (not recorded which). The clonotype comes from a woman aged 25-40 years who had recovered from COVID-19. CDR3: CATLSWDRAYEQYF. CDR3 nucleotides: TGTGCCACCTTGTCGTGGGACAGGGCTTATGAGCAGTACTTC.